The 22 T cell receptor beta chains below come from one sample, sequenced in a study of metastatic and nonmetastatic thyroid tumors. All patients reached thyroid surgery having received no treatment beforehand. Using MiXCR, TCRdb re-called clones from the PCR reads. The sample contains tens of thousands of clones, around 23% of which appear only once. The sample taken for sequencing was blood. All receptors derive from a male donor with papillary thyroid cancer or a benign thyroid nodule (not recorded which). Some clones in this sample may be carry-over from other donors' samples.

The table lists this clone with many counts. In nucleotides, the CDR3 is TGTGCCAGCAGCAGGGTATTGAACACTGAAGCTTTCTTT. Translated, it gives CASSRVLNTEAFF. The genes are TRBV6-4 and TRBJ1-1; weak D call: TRBD1 (5 bases). The ends were cut back, 6 bases at V and 0 bases at J, with 8 bases in the middle. From germline, CDR1 is MRHNA and CDR2 SNTAGT. This CDR3 comprises 13 residues.

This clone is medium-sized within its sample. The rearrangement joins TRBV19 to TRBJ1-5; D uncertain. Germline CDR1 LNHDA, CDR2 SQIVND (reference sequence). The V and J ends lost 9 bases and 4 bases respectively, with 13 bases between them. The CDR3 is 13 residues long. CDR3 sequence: CASSKRENQPQHF. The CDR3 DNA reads TGTGCCAGCTCCAAGAGGGAGAATCAGCCCCAGCATTTT.

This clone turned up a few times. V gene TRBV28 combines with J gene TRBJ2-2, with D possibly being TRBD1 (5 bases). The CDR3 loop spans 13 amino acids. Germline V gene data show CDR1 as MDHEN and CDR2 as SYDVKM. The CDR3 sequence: CAGADANTGELFF. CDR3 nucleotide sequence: TGTGCAGGGGCGGACGCGAACACCGGGGAGCTGTTTTTT.

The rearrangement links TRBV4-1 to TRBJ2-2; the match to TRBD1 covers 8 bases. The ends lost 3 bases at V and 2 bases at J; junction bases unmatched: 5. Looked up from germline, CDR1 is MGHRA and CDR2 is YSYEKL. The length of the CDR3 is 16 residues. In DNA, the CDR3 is TGCGCCAGCAGCCACACGGACAGGGATAACACCGGGGAGCTGTTTTTT. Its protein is CASSHTDRDNTGELFF.

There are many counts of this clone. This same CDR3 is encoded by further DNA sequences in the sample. The CDR3 DNA reads as TGTGCCAGCAGCTTAGTAACGGGAGGAGCAGATACGCAGTATTTT. It codes for CASSLVTGGADTQYF. The chain couples TRBV7-8 to TRBJ2-3; 7 bases fit TRBD2. The J segment lost 4 bases and the V segment lost 1 base, leaving 5 bases of the junction unmatched. The CDR3 totals 15 residues. Germline CDR1 reads SGHVS; CDR2 reads FQNEAQ.

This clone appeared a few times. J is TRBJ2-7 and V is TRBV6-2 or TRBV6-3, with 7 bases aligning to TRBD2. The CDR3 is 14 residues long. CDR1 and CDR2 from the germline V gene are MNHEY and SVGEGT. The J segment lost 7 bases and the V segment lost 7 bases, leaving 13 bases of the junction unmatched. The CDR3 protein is CASTRSSGSREQYF. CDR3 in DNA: TGTGCCAGCACAAGGAGTAGCGGGTCGAGAGAGCAGTACTTC.

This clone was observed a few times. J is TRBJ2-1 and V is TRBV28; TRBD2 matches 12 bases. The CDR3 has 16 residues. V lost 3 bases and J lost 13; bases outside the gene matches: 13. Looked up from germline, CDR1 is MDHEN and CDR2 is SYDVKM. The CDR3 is CASSLVTSGSFFDQFF. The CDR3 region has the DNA TGTGCCAGCAGTTTGGTGACTAGCGGGAGTTTTTTTGATCAGTTCTTC. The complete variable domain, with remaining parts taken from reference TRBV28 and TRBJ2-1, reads DVKVTQSSRYLVKRTGEKVFLECVQDMDHENMFWYRQDPGLGLRLIYFSYDVKMKEKGDIPEGYSVSREKKERFSLILESASTNQTSMYLCASSLVTSGSFFDQFFGPGTRLTVL.

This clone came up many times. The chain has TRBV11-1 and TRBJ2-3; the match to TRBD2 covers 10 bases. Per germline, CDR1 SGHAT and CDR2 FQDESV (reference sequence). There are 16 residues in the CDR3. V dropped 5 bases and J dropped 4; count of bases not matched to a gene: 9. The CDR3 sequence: CASSPWAAGGSDTQYF. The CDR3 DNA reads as TGTGCCAGCAGCCCCTGGGCAGCGGGAGGGTCAGATACGCAGTATTTT.

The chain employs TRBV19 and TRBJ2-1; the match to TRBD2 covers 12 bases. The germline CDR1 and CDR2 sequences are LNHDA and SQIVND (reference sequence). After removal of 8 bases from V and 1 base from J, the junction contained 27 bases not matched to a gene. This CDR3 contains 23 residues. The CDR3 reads CASQTGSPGLAGERSRSYNEQFF. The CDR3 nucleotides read TGTGCCAGTCAGACCGGGAGTCCGGGACTAGCGGGCGAAAGGTCAAGGTCCTACAATGAGCAGTTCTTC.

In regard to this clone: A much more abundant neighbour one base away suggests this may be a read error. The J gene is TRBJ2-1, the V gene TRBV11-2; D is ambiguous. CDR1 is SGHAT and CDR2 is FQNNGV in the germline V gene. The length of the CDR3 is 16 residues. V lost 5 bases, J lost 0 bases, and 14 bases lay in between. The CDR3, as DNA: TGTGCCAGCAGCCCAAGACTCCATAGCTCCTACAATGAGCAGTTCTTC. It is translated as CASSPRLHSSYNEQFF.

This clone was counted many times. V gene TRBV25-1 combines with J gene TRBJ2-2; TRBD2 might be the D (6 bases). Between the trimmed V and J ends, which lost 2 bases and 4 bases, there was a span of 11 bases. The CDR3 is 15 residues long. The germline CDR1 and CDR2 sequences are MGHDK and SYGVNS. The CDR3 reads CASSESRETTGELFF. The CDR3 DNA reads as TGTGCCAGCAGTGAAAGCCGGGAGACCACCGGGGAGCTGTTTTTT.

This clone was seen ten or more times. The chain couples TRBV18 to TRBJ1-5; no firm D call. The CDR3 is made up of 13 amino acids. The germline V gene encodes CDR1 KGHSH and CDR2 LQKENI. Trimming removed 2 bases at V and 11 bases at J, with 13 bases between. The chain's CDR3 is CASSPEENGSQHF. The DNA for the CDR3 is TGTGCCAGCTCACCAGAAGAGAATGGGTCCCAGCATTTT.

The CDR3 region has the DNA TGTGCCAGCTCACCACCGACCGGGACTAACTACGAGCAGTACTTC. Encoded protein: CASSPPTGTNYEQYF. The chain combines TRBV18 with TRBJ2-7; 7 bases map to TRBD2. Losses at the gene ends were 0 bases for V and 3 bases for J; bases not matched to a gene: 5. The CDR3 loop spans 15 amino acids. Germline lookup yields CDR1 KGHSH and CDR2 LQKENI.

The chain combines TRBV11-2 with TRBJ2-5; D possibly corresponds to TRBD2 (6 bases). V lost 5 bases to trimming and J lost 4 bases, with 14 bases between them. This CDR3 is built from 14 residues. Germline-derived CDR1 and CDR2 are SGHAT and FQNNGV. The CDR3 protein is CASSRTKTGETQYF. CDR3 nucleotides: TGTGCCAGCAGCCGGACTAAAACGGGAGAGACCCAGTACTTC.

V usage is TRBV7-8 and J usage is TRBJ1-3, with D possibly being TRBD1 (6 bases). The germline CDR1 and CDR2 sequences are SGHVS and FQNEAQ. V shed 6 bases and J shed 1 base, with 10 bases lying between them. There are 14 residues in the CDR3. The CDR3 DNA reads TGTGCCAGCAGTCCCGGACAGTCTGGAAACACCATATATTTT. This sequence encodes CASSPGQSGNTIYF.

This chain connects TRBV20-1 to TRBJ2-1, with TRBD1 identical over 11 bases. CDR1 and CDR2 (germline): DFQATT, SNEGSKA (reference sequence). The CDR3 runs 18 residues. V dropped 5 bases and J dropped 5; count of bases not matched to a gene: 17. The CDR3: CSAELRDRGGSGDNEQFF. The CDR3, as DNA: TGCAGTGCTGAGCTCCGGGACAGGGGGGGAAGCGGGGACAATGAGCAGTTCTTC.

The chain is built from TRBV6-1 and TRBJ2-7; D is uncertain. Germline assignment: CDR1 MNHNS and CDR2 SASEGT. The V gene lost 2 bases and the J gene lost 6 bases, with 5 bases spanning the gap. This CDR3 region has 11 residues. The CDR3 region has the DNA TGTGCCAGCAGTGAACTTGTCGAGCAGTACTTC. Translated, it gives CASSELVEQYF.

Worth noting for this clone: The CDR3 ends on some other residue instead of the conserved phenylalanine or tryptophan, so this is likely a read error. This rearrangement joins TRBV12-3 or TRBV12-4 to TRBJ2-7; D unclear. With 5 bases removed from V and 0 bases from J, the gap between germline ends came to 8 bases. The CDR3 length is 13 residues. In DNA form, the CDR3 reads TGTGCCAGCAGTAGGGTCGCCTCCTACGAGCAGTACTGC. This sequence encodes CASSRVASYEQYC.

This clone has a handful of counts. The CDR3 coding sequence is TGCAGTGCTAATACAGGGGGGGATCAGCCCCAGCATTTT. Translated: CSANTGGDQPQHF. This sequence joins TRBV20-1 and TRBJ1-5, with 8 bases lining up with TRBD1. Looked up from germline, CDR1 is DFQATT and CDR2 is SNEGSKA (reference sequence). The CDR3 runs to 13 residues. Trimming cost V 4 bases and J 5 bases; bases outside gene matches: 4.

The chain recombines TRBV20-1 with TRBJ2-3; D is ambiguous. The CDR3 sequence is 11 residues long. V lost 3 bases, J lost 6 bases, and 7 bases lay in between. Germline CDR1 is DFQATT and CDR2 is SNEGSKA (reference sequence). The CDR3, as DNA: TGCAGTGCTAGCTACGGCGATACGCAGTATTTT. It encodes CSASYGDTQYF.

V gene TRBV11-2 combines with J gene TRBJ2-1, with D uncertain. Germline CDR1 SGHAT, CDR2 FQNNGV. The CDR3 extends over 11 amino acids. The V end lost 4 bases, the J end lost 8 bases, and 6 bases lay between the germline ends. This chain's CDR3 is CASSSFYEQFF. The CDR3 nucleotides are TGTGCCAGCAGCTCCTTTTATGAGCAGTTCTTC.

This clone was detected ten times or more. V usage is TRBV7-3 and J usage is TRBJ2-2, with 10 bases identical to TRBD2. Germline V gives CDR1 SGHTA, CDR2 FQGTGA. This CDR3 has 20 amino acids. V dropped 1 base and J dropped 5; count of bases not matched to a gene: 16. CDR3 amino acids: CASSLMRGSGRALRTGELFF. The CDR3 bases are TGTGCCAGCAGCTTAATGCGAGGGAGCGGGAGGGCCTTGAGGACCGGGGAGCTGTTTTTT. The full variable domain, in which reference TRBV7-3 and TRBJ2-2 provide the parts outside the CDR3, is GAGVSQTPSNKVTEKGKYVELRCDPISGHTALYWYRQSLGQGPEFLIYFQGTGAADDSGLPNDRFFAVRPEGSVSTLKIQRTERGDSAVYLCASSLMRGSGRALRTGELFFGEGSRLTVL.